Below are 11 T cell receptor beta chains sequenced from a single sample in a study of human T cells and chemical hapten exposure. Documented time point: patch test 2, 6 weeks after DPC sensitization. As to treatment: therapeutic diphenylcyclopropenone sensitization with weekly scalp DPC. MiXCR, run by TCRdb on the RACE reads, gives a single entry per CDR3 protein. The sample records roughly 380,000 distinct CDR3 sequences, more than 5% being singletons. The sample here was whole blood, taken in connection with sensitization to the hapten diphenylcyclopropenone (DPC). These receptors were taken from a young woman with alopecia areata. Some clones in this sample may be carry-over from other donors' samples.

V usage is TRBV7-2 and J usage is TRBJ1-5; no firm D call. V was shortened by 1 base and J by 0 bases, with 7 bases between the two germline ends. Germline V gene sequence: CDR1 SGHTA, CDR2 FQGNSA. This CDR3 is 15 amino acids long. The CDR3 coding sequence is TGTGCCAGCAGCTTAGAACACTATAGCAATCAGCCCCAGCATTTT. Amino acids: CASSLEHYSNQPQHF.

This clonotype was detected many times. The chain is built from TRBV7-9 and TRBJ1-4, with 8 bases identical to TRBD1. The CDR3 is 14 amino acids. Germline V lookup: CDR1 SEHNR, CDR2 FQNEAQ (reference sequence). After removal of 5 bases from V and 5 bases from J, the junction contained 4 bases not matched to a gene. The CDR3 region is CASSIRDRNEKLFF. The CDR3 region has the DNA TGTGCCAGCAGCATCCGGGACAGGAATGAAAAACTGTTTTTT. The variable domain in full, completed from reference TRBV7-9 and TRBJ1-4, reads DTGVSQNPRHKITKRGQNVTFRCDPISEHNRLYWYRQTLGQGPEFLTYFQNEAQLEKSRLLSDRFSAERPKGSFSTLEIQRTEQGDSAMYLCASSIRDRNEKLFFGSGTQLSVL.

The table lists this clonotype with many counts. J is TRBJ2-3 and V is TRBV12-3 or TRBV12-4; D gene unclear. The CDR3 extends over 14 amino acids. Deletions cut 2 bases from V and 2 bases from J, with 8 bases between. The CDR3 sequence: CASSLTPPTDTQYF. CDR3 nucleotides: TGTGCCAGCAGTTTAACTCCACCCACAGATACGCAGTATTTT.

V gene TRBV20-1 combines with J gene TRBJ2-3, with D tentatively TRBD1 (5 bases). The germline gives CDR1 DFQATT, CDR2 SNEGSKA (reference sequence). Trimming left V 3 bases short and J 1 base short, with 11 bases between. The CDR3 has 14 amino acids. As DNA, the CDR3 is TGCAGTGCTAGTTATGGGGCTCGCACAGATACGCAGTATTTT. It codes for CSASYGARTDTQYF.

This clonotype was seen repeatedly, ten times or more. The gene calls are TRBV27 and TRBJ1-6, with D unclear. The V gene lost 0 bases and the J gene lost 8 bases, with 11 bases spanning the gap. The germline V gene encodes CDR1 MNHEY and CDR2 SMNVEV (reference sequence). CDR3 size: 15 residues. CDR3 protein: CASSLSPSDDSPLHF. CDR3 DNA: TGTGCCAGCAGTTTATCGCCCAGTGATGATTCACCCCTCCACTTT.

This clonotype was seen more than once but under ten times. CDR3 nucleotide sequence: TGTGCCAGCTCACCACCCACGGACAGGGGCGAGCAGTACTTC. Amino acids: CASSPPTDRGEQYF. The rearrangement links TRBV18 to TRBJ2-7, with TRBD1 identical over 9 bases. Losses at the gene ends were 0 bases for V and 6 bases for J; bases not matched to a gene: 3. CDR1 is KGHSH and CDR2 is LQKENI in the germline V gene. The CDR3 totals 14 residues.

The CDR3 region has the DNA TGTGCCATCAAGGCCCCAGACACAGATACGCAGTATTTT. Its translation: CAIKAPDTDTQYF. J is TRBJ2-3 and V is TRBV10-3; D unclear. The CDR3 sequence is 13 residues long. V shed 7 bases and J shed 2 bases, with 10 bases lying between them. The germline V gene encodes CDR1 ENHRY and CDR2 SYGVKD.

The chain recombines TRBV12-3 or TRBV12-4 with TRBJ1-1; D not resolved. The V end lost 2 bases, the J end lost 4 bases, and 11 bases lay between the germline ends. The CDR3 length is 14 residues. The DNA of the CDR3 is TGTGCCAGCAGTTTATCGGATTGGGGCACTGAAGCTTTCTTT. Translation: CASSLSDWGTEAFF.

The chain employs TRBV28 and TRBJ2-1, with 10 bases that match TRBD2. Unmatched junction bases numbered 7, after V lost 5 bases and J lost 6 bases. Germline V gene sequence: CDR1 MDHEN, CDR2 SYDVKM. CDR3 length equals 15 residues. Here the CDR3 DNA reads TGTGCCAGCAGTAGCACTAGCGGGGAGCCCAATGAGCAGTTCTTC. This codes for CASSSTSGEPNEQFF.

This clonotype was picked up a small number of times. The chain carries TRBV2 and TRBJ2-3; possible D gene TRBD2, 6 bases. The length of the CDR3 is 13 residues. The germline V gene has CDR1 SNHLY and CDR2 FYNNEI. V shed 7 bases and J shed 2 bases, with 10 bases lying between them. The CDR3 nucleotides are TGTGCCAGCAACGCGGGGATCACAGATACGCAGTATTTT. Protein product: CASNAGITDTQYF.

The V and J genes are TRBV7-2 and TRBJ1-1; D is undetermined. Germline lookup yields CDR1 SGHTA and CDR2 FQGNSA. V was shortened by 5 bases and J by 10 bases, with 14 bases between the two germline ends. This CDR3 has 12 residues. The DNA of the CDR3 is TGTGCCAGCAGCCTCCTGCCCCCAACAGCTTTCTTT. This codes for CASSLLPPTAFF.